The table lists the clone carrying this T cell receptor beta chain with a few counts. Antigen unknown. What was sequenced were expressed TCRB transcripts, since all of the isolated RNA had been reverse transcribed. Measured with immunoSEQ multiplex PCR; TCRdb has only the in-frame clones, and not every one. The sample consists of some 240,000 clones, 16% of them appearing once. The data are from a study of beta chain features in type 1 diabetes. Overall study findings and caveats: With patients and controls alike, PCR might favor shorter templates to an equal degree. A moderate, significant TCRB CDR3 shortening appeared in type 1 diabetes across four CD4+ subsets.

The sequence was collected from a man aged 25-40 years with type 1 diabetes. Sample: naive CD4+ T cells from blood.

Here the CDR3 DNA reads TGCGCCAGTGGAGGGGGAGCCGGTTTCCCCGGGGAGCTGTTTTTT. Its protein product is CASGGGAGFPGELFF. The J gene is TRBJ2-2, the V gene TRBV5-1, with D possibly being TRBD1 or TRBD2 (6 bases each). The V gene lost 8 bases and the J gene lost 6 bases, with 20 bases spanning the gap. CDR3 length equals 15 residues. Germline V CDR1 and CDR2: SGHRS, YFSETQ.